The 6 T cell receptor beta chains given below trace back to one sample, sequenced in a study of monozygotic twins with inflammatory bowel disease (dated by TCRdb to about 2019). The method behind the library was 5' RACE. The sequencer was an Illumina HiSeq 2500. After the reads were reprocessed by TCRdb, one entry was made per CDR3 protein sequence, with no DNA. The sample's clone listing holds 150,000 to 200,000 distinct CDR3 sequences. The ten top clones hold less than 8% of the sample. The sequencing input was blood. These receptors all come from a human donor with ulcerative colitis or Crohn's disease, or a healthy co-twin of an affected twin (not recorded which).

The chain uses TRBV27 and TRBJ2-1. CDR3 length: 14 amino acids. The V gene's germline CDR1 is MNHEY and CDR2 SMNVEV (reference sequence). This chain's CDR3 is CATARGSSYNEQFF.

The V call is TRBV20-1, the J call TRBJ1-2; TCRdb's assignment of TRBD1 cannot be checked, as there is no DNA. Germline CDR1 reads DFQATT; CDR2 reads SNEGSKA (reference sequence). The CDR3 runs to 14 residues. Here the CDR3 reads CSAEQGAQDYGYTF.

V gene TRBV10-2 combines with J gene TRBJ1-3. The CDR3 sequence is 15 residues long. Germline V gene lookup returns CDR1 WSHSY and CDR2 SAAADI. The CDR3 region is CASSEVVLSGNTIYF.

This chain connects TRBV27 to TRBJ2-1; TCRdb's D call of TRBD2 is untestable without DNA. CDR3 length: 15 amino acids. Looked up from germline, CDR1 is MNHEY and CDR2 is SMNVEV (reference sequence). CDR3 region: CASSLYRGRGNEQFF.

The gene calls are TRBV11-2 and TRBJ1-1. The CDR3 covers 15 residues. Germline CDR1 reads SGHAT; CDR2 reads FQNNGV. This CDR3 is CASSASLNKHTEAFF.

This chain links TRBV5-1 with TRBJ2-2; TCRdb calls TRBD1, which cannot be checked without DNA. Germline V gives CDR1 SGHRS, CDR2 YFSETQ. The CDR3 covers 16 residues. CDR3 sequence: CASSDQGAPGTGELFF.